What follows describes a single T cell receptor beta chain. Its binding antigen is unknown. Within one base of it there is no much larger clone, and no base qualities were kept. The library came from the immunoSEQ multiplex PCR assay. TCRdb stores this immuneACCESS table with in-frame sequences only. Part of the clones is absent; in the studies checked, under half of the shortfall reflects unresolved V genes, and no reason is known for the rest. The sample profile shows fewer than 65,000 clones; roughly 77% of them were found once. The top ten constitute 7.5% to 9.5% of the sample. There are 14 amino acids in the CDR3, from cysteine to phenylalanine inclusive. CDR3 DNA is the only sequence kept; it has 42 bases, read in frame from the first base. Based on the germline V gene, the CDR1 and CDR2 sequences are SGHTA and FQGNSA. V is pruned by 6 bases and J by 4 bases, leaving 7 bases of the junction without a gene match.

These data come from a study of radiotherapy plus CTLA-4 blockade in lung cancer (dated by TCRdb to 2017 to 2018). Looking at the study overall: Objective responses were observed in approximately 17% of enrolled patients, and disease control was achieved in less than 35%. General conclusions and limits of the study: After treatment with radiotherapy and ipilimumab, TCR clones that originated in tumors expanded in peripheral blood. Early dynamic changes in blood T cell clones, together with increased serum interferon-beta after radiation, were reported as the strongest predictors of response.

In this study, focal radiation therapy paired with CTLA-4 blockade (ipilimumab) was tested in patients who had chemo-refractory metastatic non-small-cell lung cancer. Sequenced material: peripheral blood, taken from a patient treated with radiotherapy plus ipilimumab. The sequence was collected from a human donor with non-small cell lung cancer who had a complete response to radiotherapy plus ipilimumab. The rearranged chain carries TRBV7-2 and TRBJ1-2; TRBD1 aligns with 8 central bases. The CDR3: CASRTRQGSYGYTF. The sequenced DNA is TGTGCCAGCAGAACCCGACAGGGGAGCTATGGCTACACCTTC. Extended through the reference TRBV7-2 and TRBJ1-2 proteins, this CDR3 yields the full variable domain: GAGVSQSPSNKVTEKGKDVELRCDPISGHTALYWYRQSLGQGLEFLIYFQGNSAPDKSGLPSDRFSAERTGGSVSTLTIQRTQQEDSAVYLCASRTRQGSYGYTFGSGTRLTVV.